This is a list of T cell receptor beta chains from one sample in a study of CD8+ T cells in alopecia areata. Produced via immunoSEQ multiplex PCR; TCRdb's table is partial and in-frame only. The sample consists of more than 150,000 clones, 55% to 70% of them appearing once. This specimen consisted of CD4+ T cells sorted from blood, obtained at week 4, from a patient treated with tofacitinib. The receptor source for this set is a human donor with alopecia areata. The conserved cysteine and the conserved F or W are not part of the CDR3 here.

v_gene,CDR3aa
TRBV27,ASSLSGGVEETQY
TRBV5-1,ASSASGGGPPRQETQY
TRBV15,ATSRDLASHEQY
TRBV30,AWSLYTGSDEQY
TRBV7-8,ASSLEADNSPLH
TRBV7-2,ASSLRQGDYSNQPQH
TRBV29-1,SVGGSSYEQY
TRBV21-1,ASSKGTGPTDTQY
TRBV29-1,SVRLRNFNTEAF
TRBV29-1,SAEDTGNYGYT
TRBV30,AWSEGLAGGLEQY
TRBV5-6,ASSPTGVQETQY
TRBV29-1,SVGGPGTVRVH
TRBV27,ASSFGVWASGYT
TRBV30,AWAVGNTGELF
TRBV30,AWSFMNTEAF
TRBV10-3,AISEMGQGPHEQY
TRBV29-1,SVAVSSYNEQF
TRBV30,AWSLPNEQF